This T cell receptor beta chain derives from a study of blood T cells in healthy people across ages. Points from the study as a whole: Diversity figures based on one million T cells were deemed too low.

Germline CDR1 is SGHRS and CDR2 is YFSETQ. The CDR3 length is 13 residues. Trimming removed 7 bases from V and 4 bases from J, with 15 bases in between. This clonotype was counted a few times. Its antigen is not known. Together with a sample-barcoded 5' primer, a J-beta primer mix was included in a second PCR lasting about 6 to 11 cycles. TCRdb reprocessed the 5' RACE reads via MiXCR and lists one record per CDR3 protein. Found here are approximately 1,000,000 distinct CDR3 sequences, around 45% of them singletons; the top ten hold 18%. Sequencing was carried out using blood. This receptor was taken from an older woman in good health. The chain carries TRBV5-1 and TRBJ2-7; no reliable D call. The CDR3 DNA follows: TGCGCCAGCTCCCCCGGTGGCTGGTACGAGCAGTACTTC. Encoded protein: CASSPGGWYEQYF.